This T cell receptor beta chain stems from a study of T-cell reconstitution after alpha-beta-depleted transplantation in children. Construction of the TCRbeta library involved unique molecular identifiers. A single record per CDR3 protein comes from TCRdb applying MiXCR to the PCR reads. The repertoire holds around 410,000 distinct CDR3 sequences, with under 13% as singletons. Sequencing used PBMCs from the stem cell graft donor, obtained from the stem cell graft. The receptor comes from a human donor who donated a stem cell graft to a child with acute myeloid leukemia.

CDR3 coding DNA: TGTGCCAGCAGCGAAAGAGTAAATCCCTACGAGCAGTACTTC. Protein sequence: CASSERVNPYEQYF. The chain joins TRBV4-2 to TRBJ2-7; D is uncertain. This CDR3 is 14 amino acids long. CDR1 LGHNA and CDR2 YNFKEQ come from the germline V gene. Trimming took 5 bases from V and 2 from J, leaving 13 bases between them.